This T cell receptor beta chain was retrieved from a study of blood T cell repertoires in COVID-19. Study-wide background: Samples came from the United States, Italy and Spain, spanning acute and convalescent COVID-19. The cDNA or gDNA used as material had been derived from T cells, B-cell-depleted T cells, or PBMCs.

This CDR3 comprises 14 residues. In the source study's methods: Reference gene primer amplification gave nucleated cell count estimates. Produced via immunoSEQ multiplex PCR; TCRdb's table is partial and in-frame only. V and J calls plus clone size are reproduced from that table; the DNA served to infer D and trimming. The sample holds 85,000 to 120,000 clones, approximately 88% seen once. The clonotype was recovered from a human donor in a cohort sampled during active COVID-19. Sequences were obtained from peripheral blood. V gene TRBV12-2 combines with J gene TRBJ1-2. TRBV12-2 is a documented pseudogene. The CDR3, as DNA: TGTGCAAGTCGCTTAGCGAAAAGCCCCTATGGCTACACCTTC. It encodes CASRLAKSPYGYTF.